A single sample is the source of the 28 T cell receptor beta chains below, sequenced in a study of technical replicates of blood from four donors. Assay: immunoSEQ multiplex PCR; the TCRdb copy retains only in-frame clones and omits some. The sample lists about 75,000 clones; approximately 97% were seen once. Material for sequencing was T cells isolated from PBMCs. These receptors all come from a human donor in good health.

The V call is TRBV28, the J call TRBJ2-7, with 15 nucleotides matching TRBD2. V trimming: 2 bases; J trimming: 7 bases; junction bases outside the gene matches: 3. Per germline, CDR1 MDHEN and CDR2 SYDVKM. The CDR3 spans 15 residues. The CDR3 loop is CASSLPGLAGGEQYF. CDR3 nucleotides: TGTGCCAGCAGTTTACCAGGACTAGCGGGAGGGGAGCAGTACTTC. The full variable domain, with the rest looked up from reference TRBV28 and TRBJ2-7, is DVKVTQSSRYLVKRTGEKVFLECVQDMDHENMFWYRQDPGLGLRLIYFSYDVKMKEKGDIPEGYSVSREKKERFSLILESASTNQTSMYLCASSLPGLAGGEQYFGPGTRLTVT.

The CDR3 is CASSPTSIWPSDEQFF. CDR3 DNA sequence: TGTGCCAGCAGCCCCACCTCGATTTGGCCCAGTGATGAGCAGTTCTTC. The V and J genes are TRBV9 and TRBJ2-1; D gene ambiguous. Germline V gene lookup returns CDR1 SGDLS and CDR2 YYNGEE. CDR3 length: 16 amino acids. Trimming left V 4 bases short and J 8 bases short, with 22 bases between.

This chain uses TRBV27 with TRBJ2-7; 8 positions agree with TRBD1. The J segment lost 1 base and the V segment lost 6 bases, leaving 2 bases of the junction unmatched. CDR3 length: 13 amino acids. Germline CDR1 reads MNHEY; CDR2 reads SMNVEV (reference sequence). The DNA for the CDR3 is TGTGCCAGCAGAAGGACAGGGTCCTACGAGCAGTACTTC. Encoded protein: CASRRTGSYEQYF.

The chain is built from TRBV12-5 and TRBJ2-2; 7 bases map to TRBD1. CDR3 length equals 17 residues. The V segment lost 2 bases and the J segment 2 bases; nucleotides outside the gene matches: 8. Germline CDR1 LGHNT, CDR2 FRNRAP. CDR3 protein: CASGLSPGQINTGELFF. CDR3 DNA: TGTGCTAGTGGTTTGTCACCGGGACAGATCAACACCGGGGAGCTGTTTTTT.

The V and J genes are TRBV2 and TRBJ1-1; D remains unclear. The V and J ends lost 2 bases and 0 bases respectively, with 10 bases between them. In germline, CDR1 is SNHLY, CDR2 FYNNEI. CDR3 length: 15 residues. In nucleotides, the CDR3 is TGTGCCAGCAGTGAATTGAGATTCATGAACACTGAAGCTTTCTTT. It encodes CASSELRFMNTEAFF. The full variable domain, its missing parts supplied by reference TRBV2 and TRBJ1-1, is EPEVTQTPSHQVTQMGQEVILRCVPISNHLYFYWYRQILGQKVEFLVSFYNNEISEKSEIFDDQFSVERPDGSNFTLKIRSTKLEDSAMYFCASSELRFMNTEAFFGQGTRLTVV.

On this clone: The junction differs from germline at one of its ends, possibly a read error. The chain is built from TRBV7-2 and TRBJ2-7, with 11 bases identical to TRBD2. Per the germline V gene, CDR1 is SGHTA and CDR2 is FQGNSA. The CDR3 runs 15 residues. The CDR3 DNA reads as TGTGCCAGCAGCCTAGCGGGAGGAACTACCTACGAGCAGTACTTC. Its translation: CASSLAGGTTYEQYF.

The V gene is TRBV2, the J gene TRBJ2-7, with a tentative D call TRBD1 (7 bases). Germline V gene sequence: CDR1 SNHLY, CDR2 FYNNEI. CDR3 length: 14 amino acids. The V end lost 6 bases, the J end lost 2 bases, and 14 bases lay between the germline ends. The CDR3 DNA reads TGTGCCAGCAGAGTACCAGGGGGGCCCTACGAGCAGTACTTC. Encoded protein: CASRVPGGPYEQYF. Using reference TRBV2 and TRBJ2-7 for the parts outside the CDR3, the full variable domain is EPEVTQTPSHQVTQMGQEVILRCVPISNHLYFYWYRQILGQKVEFLVSFYNNEISEKSEIFDDQFSVERPDGSNFTLKIRSTKLEDSAMYFCASRVPGGPYEQYFGPGTRLTVT.

V usage is TRBV30 and J usage is TRBJ1-5; 9 bases fit TRBD1. Germline CDR1 reads GTSNPN; CDR2 reads SVGIG (reference sequence). Germline trimming cut 6 bases from V and 7 bases from J; bases unmatched to any gene: 10. The CDR3 loop spans 14 amino acids. The CDR3 coding sequence is TGTGCCTGTTCAAGGGACAGGGCGGGACAGCCCCAGCATTTT. Amino acids: CACSRDRAGQPQHF.

The chain couples TRBV5-6 to TRBJ2-7; 12 nucleotides align to TRBD2. The CDR3 totals 16 residues. Germline loops: CDR1 SGHDT, CDR2 YYEEEE. The trim removed 4 bases at V and 5 bases at J, leaving 10 bases unmatched. CDR3 loop: CASSRNRGLAGNEQYF. Written as DNA, the CDR3 is TGTGCCAGCAGCCGAAATCGCGGACTAGCGGGAAACGAGCAGTACTTC.

This chain links TRBV28 with TRBJ2-3; TRBD2 is a possible D gene (5 bases). Trimming pared 1 base from V and 5 bases from J, leaving 10 bases between. Germline V gene data show CDR1 as MDHEN and CDR2 as SYDVKM. The CDR3 length is 14 residues. The CDR3 region has the DNA TGTGCCAGCAGTTTATCGGCTAGCCTAGATACGCAGTATTTT. Translated: CASSLSASLDTQYF.

The gene calls are TRBV9 and TRBJ2-5, with D possibly TRBD2 on 6 matching bases. The germline gives CDR1 SGDLS, CDR2 YYNGEE. The CDR3 sequence is 14 residues long. V lost 0 bases, J lost 5 bases, and 11 bases lay in between. For the CDR3, the DNA is TGTGCCAGCAGCGTAGTTGGGGGAGGCGAGACCCAGTACTTC. Translated, it gives CASSVVGGGETQYF. Looking up the rest from reference TRBV9 and TRBJ2-5 gives the full variable domain: DSGVTQTPKHLITATGQRVTLRCSPRSGDLSVYWYQQSLDQGLQFLIQYYNGEERAKGNILERFSAQQFPDLHSELNLSSLELGDSALYFCASSVVGGGETQYFGPGTRLLVL.

V gene TRBV28 combines with J gene TRBJ1-5; maybe TRBD1 (6 bases). Deletions cut 3 bases from V and 3 bases from J, with 12 bases between. Germline V gene lookup returns CDR1 MDHEN and CDR2 SYDVKM. This CDR3 has 15 residues. The CDR3 reads CASSLRGLINQPQHF. CDR3 nucleotides: TGTGCCAGCAGTTTGCGGGGGCTTATCAATCAGCCCCAGCATTTT.

V and J are TRBV19 and TRBJ1-1; tentative D call: TRBD1 (5 bases). V was cut by 7 bases and J by 8 bases, with 20 bases left in between. There are 14 residues in the CDR3. The V gene's germline CDR1 is LNHDA and CDR2 SQIVND (reference sequence). CDR3 sequence reads: CASMGDASRGEAFF. The CDR3 coding sequence is TGTGCCAGTATGGGGGACGCCAGCCGGGGGGAAGCTTTCTTT.

The chain couples TRBV6-5 to TRBJ1-1; perhaps TRBD1 as D (5 bases). V gave up 2 bases and J gave up 1 base, with 8 bases separating them. The germline V gene has CDR1 MNHEY and CDR2 SVGAGI. The CDR3 loop spans 14 amino acids. The CDR3 here is CASSYDSPNTEAFF. CDR3 coding DNA: TGTGCCAGCAGTTACGACAGCCCGAACACTGAAGCTTTCTTT.

The chain combines TRBV6-1 with TRBJ2-7, with 11 nucleotides matching TRBD2. Germline CDR1 and CDR2: MNHNS and SASEGT. The ends lost 5 bases at V and 6 bases at J; junction bases unmatched: 6. This CDR3 region has 14 residues. The CDR3 coding sequence is TGTGCCAGCAGTCCCTTAGCGGGAGGGGGCGAGCAGTACTTC. Protein product: CASSPLAGGGEQYF.

The chain recombines TRBV5-1 with TRBJ2-1; 10 bases are a match to TRBD2. CDR1 is SGHRS, CDR2 YFSETQ, per germline. The CDR3 loop spans 15 amino acids. V gave up 2 bases and J gave up 8 bases; unmatched junction bases: 7. CDR3 region: CASSLEAGGPDEQFF. In DNA, the CDR3 is TGCGCCAGCAGCTTAGAAGCGGGAGGGCCGGATGAGCAGTTCTTC.

A single count supports this clone. The chain combines TRBV27 with TRBJ2-2; D is uncertain. Trimming took off 3 bases at V and 4 bases at J, with 6 bases between the two ends. The CDR3 has 13 residues. CDR1 and CDR2 from the germline V gene are MNHEY and SMNVEV (reference sequence). The CDR3 reads CASSFGPTGELFF. The CDR3 bases are TGTGCCAGCAGTTTTGGCCCCACCGGGGAGCTGTTTTTT.

V gene TRBV9 combines with J gene TRBJ2-7; TRBD2 matches at 7 bases. The CDR3 spans 15 residues. The germline gives CDR1 SGDLS, CDR2 YYNGEE. Trimming removed 2 bases from V and 0 bases from J; junction bases left unmatched: 5. The CDR3 loop is CASSVSAGVSYEQYF. The DNA for the CDR3 is TGTGCCAGCAGCGTTTCGGCGGGGGTCTCCTACGAGCAGTACTTC.

The rearrangement uses TRBV27 and TRBJ2-2; 10 bases are shared with TRBD2. The germline V gene encodes CDR1 MNHEY and CDR2 SMNVEV (reference sequence). The CDR3 length is 17 residues. Losses at the gene ends were 6 bases for V and 0 bases for J; bases not matched to a gene: 7. CDR3 coding DNA: TGTGCCAGCAGCCTTAGACTAGCGGGCGCGAACACCGGGGAGCTGTTTTTT. It codes for CASSLRLAGANTGELFF.

This rearrangement joins TRBV7-9 to TRBJ2-7, with a possible D match to TRBD2 (5 bases). This CDR3 comprises 13 residues. Germline loops: CDR1 SEHNR, CDR2 FQNEAQ (reference sequence). The germline V and J ends were trimmed by 5 bases and 2 bases, with 10 bases remaining between them. The DNA of the CDR3 is TGTGCCAGCAGCCCGGGATCGACCTACGAGCAGTACTTC. Amino acids: CASSPGSTYEQYF.

The CDR3 is CAISLNDRSSGNTIYF. The CDR3 nucleotides are TGTGCCATCAGCCTCAATGACAGGAGCTCTGGAAACACCATATATTTT. The genes are TRBV10-3 and TRBJ1-3; D may be TRBD1 (6 bases). The CDR3 extends over 16 amino acids. V lost 6 bases and J 0 bases, leaving 15 bases between the germline ends. Germline-derived CDR1 and CDR2 are ENHRY and SYGVKD.

The CDR3 coding sequence is TGTGCCAGCAGCCGGGACAGCAAAGCTTTCTTT. Its protein is CASSRDSKAFF. This chain uses TRBV7-9 with TRBJ1-1; 7 nucleotides line up with TRBD1. The V gene end was trimmed by 5 bases and the J gene end by 9 bases; junction bases not matched to a gene: 3. CDR3 length: 11 residues. Germline V gene sequence: CDR1 SEHNR, CDR2 FQNEAQ (reference sequence).

The chain has TRBV5-4 and TRBJ2-7; D not resolved. The V gene's germline CDR1 is SGHNT and CDR2 YYREEE (reference sequence). The CDR3 spans 14 residues. Trimming pared 0 bases from V and 0 bases from J, leaving 7 bases between. CDR3 protein: CASSLAGVSYEQYF. CDR3 DNA: TGTGCCAGCAGCTTGGCCGGAGTCTCCTACGAGCAGTACTTC.

A single count supports this clone. The chain uses TRBV5-4 and TRBJ2-1, with 10 bases lining up with TRBD1. This CDR3 is 15 amino acids long. Per the germline V gene, CDR1 is SGHNT and CDR2 is YYREEE (reference sequence). V gave up 5 bases and J gave up 3 bases; unmatched junction bases: 5. CDR3 coding DNA: TGTGCCAGCAGGTCGACAGGGGGCAACTACAATGAGCAGTTCTTC. The encoded protein is CASRSTGGNYNEQFF.

V gene TRBV4-3 combines with J gene TRBJ2-7; D may be TRBD1 (6 bases). Germline V gene sequence: CDR1 LGHNA, CDR2 YSLEER. The CDR3 is 15 residues long. V shed 0 bases and J shed 4 bases, with 13 bases lying between them. CDR3 protein: CASSQDTGQLYEQYF. The DNA of the CDR3 is TGCGCCAGCAGCCAAGACACAGGGCAATTATACGAGCAGTACTTC.

The chain couples TRBV6-5 to TRBJ2-7; D call uncertain. The CDR3 covers 13 residues. Germline V CDR1 and CDR2: MNHEY, SVGAGI. V was cut by 2 bases and J by 7 bases, with 12 bases left in between. The CDR3, as DNA: TGTGCCAGCAGTTACGGGCCTACTGGGGAGCAGTACTTC. It codes for CASSYGPTGEQYF.

The chain employs TRBV15 and TRBJ1-5; 9 bases agree with TRBD1. CDR3 size: 15 residues. The trim removed 5 bases at V and 3 bases at J, leaving 5 bases unmatched. CDR1 is LNHNV, CDR2 YYDKDF, per germline (reference sequence). The CDR3 region is CATSGRDRANQPQHF. In DNA, the CDR3 is TGTGCCACCAGCGGCCGGGACAGGGCCAATCAGCCCCAGCATTTT. Supplemented by reference TRBV15 and TRBJ1-5, the full variable domain reads DAMVIQNPRYQVTQFGKPVTLSCSQTLNHNVMYWYQQKSSQAPKLLFHYYDKDFNNEADTPDNFQSRRPNTSFCFLDIRSPGLGDTAMYLCATSGRDRANQPQHFGDGTRLSIL.

The CDR3: CASRYSYNEQFF. In DNA form, the CDR3 reads TGTGCCAGCAGATACTCCTACAATGAGCAGTTCTTC. The V call is TRBV7-2, the J call TRBJ2-1; no firm D call. The V and J ends lost 6 bases and 0 bases respectively, with 3 bases between them. Germline CDR1 is SGHTA and CDR2 is FQGNSA. The CDR3 covers 12 residues.